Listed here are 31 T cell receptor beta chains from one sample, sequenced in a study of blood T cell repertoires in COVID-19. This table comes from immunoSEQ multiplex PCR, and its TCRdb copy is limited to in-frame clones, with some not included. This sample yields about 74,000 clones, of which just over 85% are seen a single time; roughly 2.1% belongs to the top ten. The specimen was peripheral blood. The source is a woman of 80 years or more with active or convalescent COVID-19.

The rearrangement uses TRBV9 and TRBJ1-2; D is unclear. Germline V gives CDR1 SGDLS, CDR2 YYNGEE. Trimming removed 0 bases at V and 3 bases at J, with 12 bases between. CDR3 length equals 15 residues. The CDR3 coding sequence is TGTGCCAGCAGCGTAGGGAGCCCCCCCTACTATGGCTACACCTTC. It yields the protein CASSVGSPPYYGYTF.

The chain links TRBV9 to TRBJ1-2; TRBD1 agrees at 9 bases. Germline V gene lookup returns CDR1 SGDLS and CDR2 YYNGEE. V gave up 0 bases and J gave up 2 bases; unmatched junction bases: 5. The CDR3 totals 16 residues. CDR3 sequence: CASSVEGQGENYGYTF. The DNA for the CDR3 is TGTGCCAGCAGCGTAGAGGGACAGGGAGAGAACTATGGCTACACCTTC.

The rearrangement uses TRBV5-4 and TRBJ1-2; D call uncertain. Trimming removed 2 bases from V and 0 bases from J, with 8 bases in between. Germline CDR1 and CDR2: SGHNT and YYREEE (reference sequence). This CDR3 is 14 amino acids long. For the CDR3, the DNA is TGTGCCAGCAGCTTACTGCTGCCTAACTATGGCTACACCTTC. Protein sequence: CASSLLLPNYGYTF.

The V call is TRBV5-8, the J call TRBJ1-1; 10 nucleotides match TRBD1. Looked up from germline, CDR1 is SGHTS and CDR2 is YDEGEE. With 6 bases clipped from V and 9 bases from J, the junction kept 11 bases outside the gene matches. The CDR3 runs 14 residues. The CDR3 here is CASNNPVGQGQAFF. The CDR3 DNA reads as TGTGCCAGCAACAACCCCGTGGGACAGGGGCAAGCTTTCTTT.

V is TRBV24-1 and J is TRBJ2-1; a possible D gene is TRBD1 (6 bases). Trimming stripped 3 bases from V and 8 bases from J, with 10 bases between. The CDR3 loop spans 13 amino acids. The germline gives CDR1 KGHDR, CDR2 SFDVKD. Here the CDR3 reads CATSDTGSDEQFF. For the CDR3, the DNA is TGTGCCACCAGTGATACAGGGTCGGATGAGCAGTTCTTC.

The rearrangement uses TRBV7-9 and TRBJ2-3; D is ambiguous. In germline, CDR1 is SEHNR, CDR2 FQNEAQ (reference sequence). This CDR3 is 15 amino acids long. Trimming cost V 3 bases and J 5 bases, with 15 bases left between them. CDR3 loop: CASSFGGGPKDTQYF. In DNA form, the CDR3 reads TGTGCCAGCAGCTTCGGTGGCGGCCCCAAAGATACGCAGTATTTT.

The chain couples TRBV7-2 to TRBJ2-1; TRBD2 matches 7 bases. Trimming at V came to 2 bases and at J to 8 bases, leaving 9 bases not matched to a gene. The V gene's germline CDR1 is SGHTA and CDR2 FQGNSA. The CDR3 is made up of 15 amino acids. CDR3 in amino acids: CASSLNGGLRDEQFF. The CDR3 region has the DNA TGTGCCAGCAGCTTAAACGGGGGGTTGAGAGATGAGCAGTTCTTC.

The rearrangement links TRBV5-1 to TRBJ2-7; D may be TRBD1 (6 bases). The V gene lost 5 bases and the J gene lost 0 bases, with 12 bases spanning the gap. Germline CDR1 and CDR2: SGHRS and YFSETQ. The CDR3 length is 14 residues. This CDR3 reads CASSPRDTSYEQYF. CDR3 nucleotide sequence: TGCGCCAGCAGTCCCCGGGACACCTCCTACGAGCAGTACTTC.

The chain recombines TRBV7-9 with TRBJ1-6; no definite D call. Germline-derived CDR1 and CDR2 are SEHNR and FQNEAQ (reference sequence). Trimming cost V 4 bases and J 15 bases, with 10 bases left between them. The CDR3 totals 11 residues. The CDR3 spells CASSSEGYLHF. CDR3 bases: TGTGCCAGCAGCTCAGAGGGTTACCTCCACTTT.

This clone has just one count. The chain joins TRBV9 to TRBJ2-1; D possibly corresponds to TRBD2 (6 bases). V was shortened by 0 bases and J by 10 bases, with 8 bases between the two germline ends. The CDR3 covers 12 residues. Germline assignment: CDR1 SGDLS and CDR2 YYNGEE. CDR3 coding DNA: TGTGCCAGCAGCGTAGCTCGGGGGGAGCAGTTCTTC. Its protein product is CASSVARGEQFF.

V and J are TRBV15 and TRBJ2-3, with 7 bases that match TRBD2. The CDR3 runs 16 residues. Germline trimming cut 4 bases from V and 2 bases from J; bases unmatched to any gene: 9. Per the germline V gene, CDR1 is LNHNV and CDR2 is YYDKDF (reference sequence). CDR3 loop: CATSKELATTTDTQYF. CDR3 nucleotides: TGTGCCACCAGCAAAGAACTAGCGACTACCACAGATACGCAGTATTTT.

Here the CDR3 reads CASRGGAQETQYF. CDR3 coding DNA: TGTGCCAGTAGGGGGGGAGCCCAAGAGACCCAGTACTTC. The gene calls are TRBV19 and TRBJ2-5, with a tentative D call TRBD2 (6 bases). Germline CDR1 is LNHDA and CDR2 is SQIVND (reference sequence). V shed 6 bases and J shed 1 base, with 9 bases lying between them. The CDR3 consists of 13 residues. The whole variable domain, remainder taken from reference TRBV19 and TRBJ2-5, is DGGITQSPKYLFRKEGQNVTLSCEQNLNHDAMYWYRQDPGQGLRLIYYSQIVNDFQKGDIAEGYSVSREKKESFPLTVTSAQKNPTAFYLCASRGGAQETQYFGPGTRLLVL.

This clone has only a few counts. The CDR3 DNA reads TGTGCCAGCTCAACAGTTCCGGGACAGAACACTGAAGCTTTCTTT. Protein sequence: CASSTVPGQNTEAFF. The chain couples TRBV18 to TRBJ1-1; D perhaps matches TRBD1 (6 bases). The CDR3 spans 15 residues. Trimming shortened V by 5 bases and J by 1 base, and 14 bases separated the two germline ends. Germline assignment: CDR1 KGHSH and CDR2 LQKENI.

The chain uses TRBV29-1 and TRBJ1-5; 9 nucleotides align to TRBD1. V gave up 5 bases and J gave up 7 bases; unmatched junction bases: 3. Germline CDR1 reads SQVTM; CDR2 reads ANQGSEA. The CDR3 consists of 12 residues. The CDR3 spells CSVKQGAQPQHF. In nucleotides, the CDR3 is TGCAGCGTTAAACAGGGGGCCCAGCCCCAGCATTTT. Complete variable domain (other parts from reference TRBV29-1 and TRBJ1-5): SAVISQKPSRDICQRGTSLTIQCQVDSQVTMMFWYRQQPGQSLTLIATANQGSEATYESGFVIDKFPISRPNLTFSTLTVSNMSPEDSSIYLCSVKQGAQPQHFGDGTRLSIL.

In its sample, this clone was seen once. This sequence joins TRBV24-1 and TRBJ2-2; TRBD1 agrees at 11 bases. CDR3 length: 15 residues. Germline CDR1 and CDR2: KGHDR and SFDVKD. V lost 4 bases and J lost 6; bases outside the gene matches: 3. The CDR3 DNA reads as TGTGCCACCAGTGACCCGGGACAGGGGGCCGGGGAGCTGTTTTTT. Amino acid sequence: CATSDPGQGAGELFF.

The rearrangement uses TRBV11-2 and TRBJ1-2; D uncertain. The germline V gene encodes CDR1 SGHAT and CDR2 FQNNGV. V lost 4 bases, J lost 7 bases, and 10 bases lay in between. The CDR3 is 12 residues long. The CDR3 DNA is TGTGCCAGCAGCTCAGGAAGTCGTGGCTACACCTTC. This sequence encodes CASSSGSRGYTF. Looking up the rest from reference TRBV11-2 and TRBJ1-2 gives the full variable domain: EAGVAQSPRYKIIEKRQSVAFWCNPISGHATLYWYQQILGQGPKLLIQFQNNGVVDDSQLPKDRFSAERLKGVDSTLKIQPAKLEDSAVYLCASSSGSRGYTFGSGTRLTVV.

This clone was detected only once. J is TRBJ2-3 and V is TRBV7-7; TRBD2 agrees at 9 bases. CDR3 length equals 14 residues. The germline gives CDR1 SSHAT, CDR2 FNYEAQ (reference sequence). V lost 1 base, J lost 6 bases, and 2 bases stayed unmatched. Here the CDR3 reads CASSLGSGGDTQYF. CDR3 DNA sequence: TGTGCCAGCAGCTTAGGTAGCGGGGGCGATACGCAGTATTTT.

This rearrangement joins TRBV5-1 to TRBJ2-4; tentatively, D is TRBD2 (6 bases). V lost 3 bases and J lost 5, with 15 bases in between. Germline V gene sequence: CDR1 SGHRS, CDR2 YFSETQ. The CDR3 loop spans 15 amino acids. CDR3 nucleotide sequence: TGCGCCAGCAGCTCCTACTTGGGCGGGGAAAACATTCAGTACTTC. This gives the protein CASSSYLGGENIQYF.

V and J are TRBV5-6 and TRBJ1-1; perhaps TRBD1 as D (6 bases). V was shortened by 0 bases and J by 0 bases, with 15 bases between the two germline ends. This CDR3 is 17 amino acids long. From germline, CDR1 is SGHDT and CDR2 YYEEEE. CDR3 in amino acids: CASSLEVAAGVNTEAFF. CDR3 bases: TGTGCCAGCAGCTTGGAGGTTGCGGCAGGGGTGAACACTGAAGCTTTCTTT.

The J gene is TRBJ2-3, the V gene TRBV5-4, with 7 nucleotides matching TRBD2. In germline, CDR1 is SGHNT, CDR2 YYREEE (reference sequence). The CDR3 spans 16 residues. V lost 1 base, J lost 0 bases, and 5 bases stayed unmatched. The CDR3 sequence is CASSLRSGASTDTQYF. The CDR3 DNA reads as TGTGCCAGCAGCTTGAGGAGCGGGGCTAGCACAGATACGCAGTATTTT.

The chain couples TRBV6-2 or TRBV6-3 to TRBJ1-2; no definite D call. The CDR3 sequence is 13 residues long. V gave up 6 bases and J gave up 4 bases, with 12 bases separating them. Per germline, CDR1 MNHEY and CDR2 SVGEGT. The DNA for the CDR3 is TGTGCCAGCAGCCGAGGCCACATCTATGGCTACACCTTC. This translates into CASSRGHIYGYTF.

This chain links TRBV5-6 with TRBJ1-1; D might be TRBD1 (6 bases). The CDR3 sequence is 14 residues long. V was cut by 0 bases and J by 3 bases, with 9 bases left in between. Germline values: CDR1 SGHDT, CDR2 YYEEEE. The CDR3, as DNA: TGTGCCAGCAGCTTGGTGGGGGGGCACACTGAAGCTTTCTTT. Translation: CASSLVGGHTEAFF.

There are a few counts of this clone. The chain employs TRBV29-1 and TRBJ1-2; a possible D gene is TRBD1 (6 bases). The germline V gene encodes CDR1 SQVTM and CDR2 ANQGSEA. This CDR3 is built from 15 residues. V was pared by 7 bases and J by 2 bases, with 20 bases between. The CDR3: CSGGPVDRPNYGYTF. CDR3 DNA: TGCAGCGGTGGCCCCGTGGACAGACCAAACTATGGCTACACCTTC.

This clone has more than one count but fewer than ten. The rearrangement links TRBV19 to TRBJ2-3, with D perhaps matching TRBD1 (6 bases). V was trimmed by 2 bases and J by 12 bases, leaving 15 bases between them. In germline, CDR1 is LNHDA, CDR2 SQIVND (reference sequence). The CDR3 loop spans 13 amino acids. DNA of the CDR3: TGTGCCAGTAGTATAACGGTCAGGGGAAGTCAGTATTTT. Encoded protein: CASSITVRGSQYF.

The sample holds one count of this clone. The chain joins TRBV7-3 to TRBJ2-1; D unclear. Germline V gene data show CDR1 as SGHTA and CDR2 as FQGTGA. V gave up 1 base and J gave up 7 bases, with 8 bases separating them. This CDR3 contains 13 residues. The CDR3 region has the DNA TGTGCCAGCAGCTTAAGTTACCAGAATGAGCAGTTCTTC. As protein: CASSLSYQNEQFF. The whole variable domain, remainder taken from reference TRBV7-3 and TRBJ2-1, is GAGVSQTPSNKVTEKGKYVELRCDPISGHTALYWYRQSLGQGPEFLIYFQGTGAADDSGLPNDRFFAVRPEGSVSTLKIQRTERGDSAVYLCASSLSYQNEQFFGPGTRLTVL.

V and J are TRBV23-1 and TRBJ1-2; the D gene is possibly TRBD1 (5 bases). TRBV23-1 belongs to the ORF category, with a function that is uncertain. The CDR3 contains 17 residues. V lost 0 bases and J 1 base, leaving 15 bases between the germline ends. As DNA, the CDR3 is TGCGCCAGCAGTCAATCGGGGGGGGTAAGATATAACTATGGCTACACCTTC. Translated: CASSQSGGVRYNYGYTF.

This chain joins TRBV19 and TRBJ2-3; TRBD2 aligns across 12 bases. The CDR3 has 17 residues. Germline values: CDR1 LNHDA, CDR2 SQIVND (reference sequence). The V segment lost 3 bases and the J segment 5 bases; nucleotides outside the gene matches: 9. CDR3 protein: CASSISASGRARDTQYF. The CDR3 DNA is TGTGCCAGTAGTATCTCCGCTAGCGGGAGGGCCAGAGATACGCAGTATTTT.

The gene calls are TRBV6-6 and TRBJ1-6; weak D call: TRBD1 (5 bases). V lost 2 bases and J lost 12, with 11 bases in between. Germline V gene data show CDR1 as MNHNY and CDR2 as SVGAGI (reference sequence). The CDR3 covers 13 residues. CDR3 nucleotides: TGTGCCAGCAGTTACGCTCAGGGTGGACCCCTCCACTTT. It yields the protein CASSYAQGGPLHF.

DNA of the CDR3: TGCAGCGTTGGGACTAGCGGGAGGGCCGCAGATACGCAGTATTTT. Translation: CSVGTSGRAADTQYF. The chain uses TRBV29-1 and TRBJ2-3; TRBD2 agrees at 15 bases. The CDR3 extends over 15 amino acids. From germline, CDR1 is SQVTM and CDR2 ANQGSEA. After removal of 4 bases from V and 4 bases from J, the junction contained 3 bases not matched to a gene.

The chain's CDR3 is CASRSRGQGYTF. The CDR3 nucleotides read TGTGCCAGTAGGTCGAGGGGGCAGGGCTACACCTTC. The V and J genes are TRBV19 and TRBJ1-2, with 7 bases identical to TRBD1. This CDR3 comprises 12 residues. Germline values: CDR1 LNHDA, CDR2 SQIVND (reference sequence). The V segment lost 6 bases and the J segment 8 bases; nucleotides outside the gene matches: 6. Based on the CDR3 plus reference TRBV19 and TRBJ1-2, the full variable domain is DGGITQSPKYLFRKEGQNVTLSCEQNLNHDAMYWYRQDPGQGLRLIYYSQIVNDFQKGDIAEGYSVSREKKESFPLTVTSAQKNPTAFYLCASRSRGQGYTFGSGTRLTVV.

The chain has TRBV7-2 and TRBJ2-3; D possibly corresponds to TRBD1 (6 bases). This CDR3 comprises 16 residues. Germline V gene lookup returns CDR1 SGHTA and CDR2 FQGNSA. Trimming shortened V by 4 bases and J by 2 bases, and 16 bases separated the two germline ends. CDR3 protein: CASSSSGTPYTDTQYF. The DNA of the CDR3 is TGTGCCAGCAGCTCCTCCGGGACACCCTACACAGATACGCAGTATTTT.